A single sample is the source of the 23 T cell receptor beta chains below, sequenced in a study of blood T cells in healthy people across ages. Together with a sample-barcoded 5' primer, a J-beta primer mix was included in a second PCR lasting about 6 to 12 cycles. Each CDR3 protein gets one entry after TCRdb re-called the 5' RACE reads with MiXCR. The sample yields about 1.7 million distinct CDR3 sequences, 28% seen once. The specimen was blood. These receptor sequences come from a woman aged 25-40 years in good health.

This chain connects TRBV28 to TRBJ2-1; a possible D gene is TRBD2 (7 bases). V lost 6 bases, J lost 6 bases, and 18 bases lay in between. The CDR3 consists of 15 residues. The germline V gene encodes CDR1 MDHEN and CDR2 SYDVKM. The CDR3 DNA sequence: TGTGCCAGCAGGGCTGGACGGGGGGCCCGCAATGAGCAGTTCTTC. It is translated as CASRAGRGARNEQFF. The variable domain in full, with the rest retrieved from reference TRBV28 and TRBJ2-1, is DVKVTQSSRYLVKRTGEKVFLECVQDMDHENMFWYRQDPGLGLRLIYFSYDVKMKEKGDIPEGYSVSREKKERFSLILESASTNQTSMYLCASRAGRGARNEQFFGPGTRLTVL.

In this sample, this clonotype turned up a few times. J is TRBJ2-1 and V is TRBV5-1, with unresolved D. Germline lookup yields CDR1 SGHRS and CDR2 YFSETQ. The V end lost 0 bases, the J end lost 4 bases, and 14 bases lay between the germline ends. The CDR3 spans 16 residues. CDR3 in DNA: TGCGCCAGCAGCTTGGTCATAGGGTTGGCGTACAATGAGCAGTTCTTC. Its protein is CASSLVIGLAYNEQFF.

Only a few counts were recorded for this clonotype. The CDR3 reads CASSQGGRVLTF. As DNA, the CDR3 is TGTGCCAGCAGCCAAGGTGGACGAGTCCTCACCTTC. This chain joins TRBV4-2 and TRBJ1-2; D is ambiguous. CDR1 and CDR2 from the germline V gene are LGHNA and YNFKEQ. The CDR3 extends over 12 amino acids. Trimming removed 1 base from V and 13 bases from J, with 13 bases in between.

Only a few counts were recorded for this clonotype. The CDR3 reads CAISESMETQYF. The CDR3 DNA follows: TGTGCCATCAGTGAGAGTATGGAGACCCAGTACTTC. The J gene is TRBJ2-7, the V gene TRBV10-3; D not certain. The J call is in doubt because the DNA end fits TRBJ2-5 better. The germline V gene encodes CDR1 ENHRY and CDR2 SYGVKD. The CDR3 sequence is 12 residues long.

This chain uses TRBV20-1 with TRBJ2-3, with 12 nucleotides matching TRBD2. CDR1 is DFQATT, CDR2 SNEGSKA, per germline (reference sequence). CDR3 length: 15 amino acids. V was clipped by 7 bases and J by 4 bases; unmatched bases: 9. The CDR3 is CSVPSSGGASDTQYF. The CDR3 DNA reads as TGCAGTGTGCCGTCTAGCGGGGGGGCGTCAGATACGCAGTATTTT.

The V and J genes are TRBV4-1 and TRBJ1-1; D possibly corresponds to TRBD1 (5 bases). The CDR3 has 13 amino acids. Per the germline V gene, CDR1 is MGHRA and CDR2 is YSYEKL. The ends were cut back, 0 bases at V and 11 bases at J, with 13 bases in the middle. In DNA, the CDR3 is TGCGCCAGCAGCCAAGAAACAAGAGGGGATGCTTTCTTT. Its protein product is CASSQETRGDAFF.

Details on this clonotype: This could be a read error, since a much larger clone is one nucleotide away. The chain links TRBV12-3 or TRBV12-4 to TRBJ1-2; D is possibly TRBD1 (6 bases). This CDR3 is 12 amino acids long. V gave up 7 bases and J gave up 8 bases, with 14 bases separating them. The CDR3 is CASIRGQRGYTF. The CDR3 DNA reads TGTGCCAGCATCCGAGGACAGCGCGGCTACACCTTC.

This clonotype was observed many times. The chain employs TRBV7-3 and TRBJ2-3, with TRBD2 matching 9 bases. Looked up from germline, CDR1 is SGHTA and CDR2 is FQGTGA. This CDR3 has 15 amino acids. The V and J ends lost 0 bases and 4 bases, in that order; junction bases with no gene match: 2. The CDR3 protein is CASSLTGLAPDTQYF. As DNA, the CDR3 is TGTGCCAGCAGCTTAACGGGACTAGCTCCAGATACGCAGTATTTT.

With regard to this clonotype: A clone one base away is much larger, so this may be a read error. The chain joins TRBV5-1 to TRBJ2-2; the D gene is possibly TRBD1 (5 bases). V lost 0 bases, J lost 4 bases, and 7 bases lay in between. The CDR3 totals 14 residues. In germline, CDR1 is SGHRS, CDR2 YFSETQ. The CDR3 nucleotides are TGCGCCAGCAGCTTGGCAGGGATCACCGGGGAGCTGTTTTTT. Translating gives CASSLAGITGELFF. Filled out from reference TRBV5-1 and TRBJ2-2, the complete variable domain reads KAGVTQTPRYLIKTRGQQVTLSCSPISGHRSVSWYQQTPGQGLQFLFEYFSETQRNKGNFPGRFSGRQFSNSRSEMNVSTLELGDSALYLCASSLAGITGELFFGEGSRLTVL.

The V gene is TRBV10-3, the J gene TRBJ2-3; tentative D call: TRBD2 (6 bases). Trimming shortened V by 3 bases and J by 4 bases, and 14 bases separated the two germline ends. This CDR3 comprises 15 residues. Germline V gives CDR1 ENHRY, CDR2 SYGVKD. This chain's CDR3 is CAISDSGTGPDTQYF. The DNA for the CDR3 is TGTGCCATCAGTGATAGCGGTACCGGCCCAGATACGCAGTATTTT.

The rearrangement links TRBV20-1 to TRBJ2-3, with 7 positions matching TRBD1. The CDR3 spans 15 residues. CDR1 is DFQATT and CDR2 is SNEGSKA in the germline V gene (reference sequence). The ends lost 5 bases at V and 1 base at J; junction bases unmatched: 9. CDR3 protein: CSAPKQGTGTDTQYF. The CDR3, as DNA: TGCAGTGCTCCGAAACAGGGGACGGGCACAGATACGCAGTATTTT.

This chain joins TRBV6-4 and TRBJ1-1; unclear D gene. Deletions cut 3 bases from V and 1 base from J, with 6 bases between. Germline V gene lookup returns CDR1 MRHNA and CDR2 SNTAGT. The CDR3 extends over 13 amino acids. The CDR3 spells CASSEAPNTEAFF. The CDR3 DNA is TGTGCCAGCAGTGAGGCCCCGAACACTGAAGCTTTCTTT.

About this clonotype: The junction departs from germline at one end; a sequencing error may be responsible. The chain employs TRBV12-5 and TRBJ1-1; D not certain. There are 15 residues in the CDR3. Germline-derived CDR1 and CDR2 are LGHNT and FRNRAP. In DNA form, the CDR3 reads TGTGCTAGTGTTTTGGAACAGTTCATGAACACTGAAGCTTTCTTT. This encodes CASVLEQFMNTEAFF.

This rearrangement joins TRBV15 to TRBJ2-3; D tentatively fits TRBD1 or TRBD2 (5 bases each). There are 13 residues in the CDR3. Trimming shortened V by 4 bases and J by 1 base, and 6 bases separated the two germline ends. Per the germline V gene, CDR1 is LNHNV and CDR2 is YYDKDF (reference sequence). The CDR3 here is CATSMGRTDTQYF. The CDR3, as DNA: TGTGCCACCAGCATGGGACGCACAGATACGCAGTATTTT.

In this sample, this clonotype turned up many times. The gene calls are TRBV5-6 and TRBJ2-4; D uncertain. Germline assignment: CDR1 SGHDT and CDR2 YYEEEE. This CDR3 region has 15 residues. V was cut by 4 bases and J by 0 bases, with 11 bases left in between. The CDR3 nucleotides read TGTGCCAGCAGCCCCCGCGCCCTAGCCAAAAACATTCAGTACTTC. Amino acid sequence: CASSPRALAKNIQYF.

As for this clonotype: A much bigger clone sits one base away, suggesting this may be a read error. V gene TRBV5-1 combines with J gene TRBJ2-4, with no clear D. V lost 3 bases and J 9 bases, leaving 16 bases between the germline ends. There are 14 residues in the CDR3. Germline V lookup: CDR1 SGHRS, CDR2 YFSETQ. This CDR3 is CASSSRLGVGIQYF. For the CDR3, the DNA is TGCGCCAGCAGCTCACGGCTGGGCGTCGGCATTCAGTACTTC.

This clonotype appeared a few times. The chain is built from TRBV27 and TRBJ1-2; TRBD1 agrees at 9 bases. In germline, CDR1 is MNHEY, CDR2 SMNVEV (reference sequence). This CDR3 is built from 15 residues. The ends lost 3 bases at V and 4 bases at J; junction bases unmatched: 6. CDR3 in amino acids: CASSFLRDRAYGYTF. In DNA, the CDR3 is TGTGCCAGCAGTTTTCTCCGGGACAGGGCCTATGGCTACACCTTC.

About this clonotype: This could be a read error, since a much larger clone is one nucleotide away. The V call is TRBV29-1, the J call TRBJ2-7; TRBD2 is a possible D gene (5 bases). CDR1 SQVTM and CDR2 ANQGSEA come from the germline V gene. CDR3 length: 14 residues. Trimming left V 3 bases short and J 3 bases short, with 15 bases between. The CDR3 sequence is CSVEAMSGSYEQYF. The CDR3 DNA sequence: TGCAGCGTTGAGGCAATGAGCGGCAGCTACGAGCAGTACTTC.

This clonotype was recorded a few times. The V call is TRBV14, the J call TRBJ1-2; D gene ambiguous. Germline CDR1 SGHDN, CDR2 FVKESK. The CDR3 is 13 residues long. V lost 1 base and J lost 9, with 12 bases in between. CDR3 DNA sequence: TGTGCCAGCAGCCAAGGGCAAGCGTGGAGCTACACCTTC. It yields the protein CASSQGQAWSYTF.

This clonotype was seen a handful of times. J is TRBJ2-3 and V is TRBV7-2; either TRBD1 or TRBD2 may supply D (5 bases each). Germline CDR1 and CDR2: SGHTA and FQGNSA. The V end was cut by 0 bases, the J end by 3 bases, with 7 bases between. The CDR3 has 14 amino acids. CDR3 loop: CASSLARETDTQYF. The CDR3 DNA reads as TGTGCCAGCAGCTTAGCCAGGGAGACAGATACGCAGTATTTT.

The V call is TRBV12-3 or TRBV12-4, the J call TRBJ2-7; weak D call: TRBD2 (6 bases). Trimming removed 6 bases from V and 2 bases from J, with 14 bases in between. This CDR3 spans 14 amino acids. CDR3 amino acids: CASRPVTGAYEQYV. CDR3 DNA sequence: TGTGCCAGCAGACCTGTCACGGGGGCCTACGAGCAGTACGTC.

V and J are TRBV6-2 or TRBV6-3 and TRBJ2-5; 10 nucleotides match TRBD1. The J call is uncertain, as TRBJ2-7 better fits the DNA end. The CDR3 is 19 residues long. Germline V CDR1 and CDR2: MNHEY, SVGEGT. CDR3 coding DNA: TGTGCCAGCAGTTACTCGAGGCCGCTGGGACAGGGGAGCTCCTACGAGCAGTACTTC. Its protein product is CASSYSRPLGQGSSYEQYF.

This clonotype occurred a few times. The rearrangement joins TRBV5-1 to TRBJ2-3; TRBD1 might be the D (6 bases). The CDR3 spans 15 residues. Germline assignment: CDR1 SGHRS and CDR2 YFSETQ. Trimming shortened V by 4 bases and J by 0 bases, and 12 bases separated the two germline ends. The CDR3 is CASSPDRTSTDTQYF. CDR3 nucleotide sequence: TGCGCCAGCAGCCCCGACAGGACTAGCACAGATACGCAGTATTTT.